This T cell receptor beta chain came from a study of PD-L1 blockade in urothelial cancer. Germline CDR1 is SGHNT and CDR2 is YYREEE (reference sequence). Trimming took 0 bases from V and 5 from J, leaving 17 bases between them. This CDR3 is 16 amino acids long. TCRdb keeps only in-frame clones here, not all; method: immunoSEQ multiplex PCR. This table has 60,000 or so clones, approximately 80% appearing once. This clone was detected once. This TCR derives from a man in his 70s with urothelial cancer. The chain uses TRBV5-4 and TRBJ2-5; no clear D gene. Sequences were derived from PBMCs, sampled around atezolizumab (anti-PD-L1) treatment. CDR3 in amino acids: CASSLGPRPLLETQYF. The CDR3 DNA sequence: TGTGCCAGCAGCTTGGGGCCTAGGCCACTTTTGGAGACCCAGTACTTC.